This T cell receptor beta chain was retrieved from a study of read filtering for tumor transcriptome and immune sequencing. Study-wide context: Revised staging placed fewer than ten patients in R-ISS I, 15 to 20 in II, more than five in III. Findings of the study overall: RNA-seq captured clonotypes less deeply and reliably than IR-seq. Roughly 80% of IR-seq clonotypes had a single read, yet these held 3.5% to 4.5% of reads.

The library was built from 400 ng RNA with molecular barcoded adaptors for alpha/delta and beta/gamma chains. One entry per CDR3 protein, called by TCRdb with MiXCR from the reads. The data show around 60,000 distinct CDR3 sequences, about 19% seen once. CDR1 and CDR2 (germline): KGHDR, SFDVKD. The germline V and J ends were trimmed by 3 bases and 5 bases, with 8 bases remaining between them. CDR3 size: 13 residues. This clonotype was observed many times. The antigen remains unidentified. Sequencing input: a population of CD138-negative cells sorted from bone marrow. This chain links TRBV24-1 with TRBJ2-3; TRBD1 might be the D (5 bases). The origin of this receptor is a donor aged 40 or over with multiple myeloma. The CDR3 region is CATSDQDKDTQYF. The CDR3 region has the DNA TGTGCCACCAGTGATCAGGACAAAGATACGCAGTATTTT.